What follows are 22 T cell receptor beta chains derived from one specimen sequenced in a study of naive and memory T cell subsets. Two oligonucleotides, mixed equimolar, formed the beta constant-region primer covering TRBC1 and TRBC2. MiXCR, applied by TCRdb to the UMI-ligation and nested PCR reads, yields one record per CDR3 protein. The data hold roughly 40,000 distinct CDR3 sequences, with about 14% observed a single time. Sequenced material: effector memory CD4+ T cells from blood. The sample's subset: effector memory, CD45RA- CD27-. The receptor set was obtained from a human donor in good health.

This clonotype was seen a few times. The chain employs TRBV5-1 and TRBJ2-5; D remains ambiguous. Germline CDR1 and CDR2: SGHRS and YFSETQ. This CDR3 spans 13 amino acids. V was pared by 7 bases and J by 5 bases, with 15 bases between. Written as DNA, the CDR3 is TGCGCCAGCGCAAGTAGTTTACGCGAGACCCAGTACTTC. Translated, it gives CASASSLRETQYF.

In its sample, this clonotype was seen a few times. J is TRBJ2-5 and V is TRBV5-1, with 11 bases fitting TRBD2. Germline values: CDR1 SGHRS, CDR2 YFSETQ. J lost 5 bases, V lost 4 bases, and 7 bases had no gene match. The CDR3 spans 15 residues. As DNA, the CDR3 is TGCGCCAGCAGCCCTATCGCTAGCGGGGGGGAGACCCAGTACTTC. As protein: CASSPIASGGETQYF.

This clonotype was observed at least ten times. The chain couples TRBV20-1 to TRBJ2-3; 15 nucleotides line up with TRBD2. Trimming at V came to 3 bases and at J to 1 base, leaving 8 bases not matched to a gene. The germline CDR1 and CDR2 sequences are DFQATT and SNEGSKA (reference sequence). The CDR3 runs 18 residues. The CDR3 DNA follows: TGCAGTGCTAGGGGACTAGCGGGAGGTAATATAGGCACAGATACGCAGTATTTT. Residues: CSARGLAGGNIGTDTQYF.

This chain links TRBV5-1 with TRBJ1-1, with 8 bases identical to TRBD1. The CDR3 contains 15 residues. Losses at the gene ends were 3 bases for V and 4 bases for J; bases not matched to a gene: 8. Germline assignment: CDR1 SGHRS and CDR2 YFSETQ. The CDR3 loop is CASSSPTGVGTEAFF. The CDR3 coding sequence is TGCGCCAGCAGCTCCCCGACAGGGGTTGGCACTGAAGCTTTCTTT.

The chain carries TRBV15 and TRBJ1-5; unclear D gene. Germline V lookup: CDR1 LNHNV, CDR2 YYDKDF (reference sequence). Trimming removed 4 bases from V and 6 bases from J, with 13 bases in between. The CDR3 is 14 residues long. The CDR3 bases are TGTGCCACCAGCACCCGGACGTCGGGTCAGCCCCAGCATTTT. Encoded protein: CATSTRTSGQPQHF.

As for this clonotype: Compared with germline, one end of the junction differs, possibly owing to a read error. The chain carries TRBV12-3 or TRBV12-4 and TRBJ2-1, with no clear D. The CDR3 has 12 amino acids. Written as DNA, the CDR3 is TGTGCCAGCCGATACTCCGACAATGAGCAGTTCTTC. Translated: CASRYSDNEQFF.

At least ten counts were recorded for this clonotype. V usage is TRBV3-1 and J usage is TRBJ1-3; weak D call: TRBD1 (5 bases). This CDR3 is 16 amino acids long. The V gene lost 4 bases and the J gene lost 0 bases, with 13 bases spanning the gap. CDR1 is LGHDT and CDR2 is YNNKEL in the germline V gene (reference sequence). The CDR3 sequence: CASSPNGGYSGNTIYF. The CDR3 coding sequence is TGTGCCAGCAGCCCCAACGGGGGGTACTCTGGAAACACCATATATTTT.

This clonotype has just a few counts. For the CDR3, the DNA is TGTGCCAGCAGCCCAGACCTAAGCTCCTACGAGCAGTACTTC. It yields the protein CASSPDLSSYEQYF. The chain is built from TRBV7-8 and TRBJ2-7; D gene uncertain. The CDR3 loop spans 14 amino acids. In germline, CDR1 is SGHVS, CDR2 FQNEAQ. V was pared by 5 bases and J by 0 bases, with 11 bases between. Using reference TRBV7-8 and TRBJ2-7 for the parts outside the CDR3, the full variable domain is GAGVSQSPRYKVAKRGQDVALRCDPISGHVSLFWYQQALGQGPEFLTYFQNEAQLDKSGLPSDRFFAERPEGSVSTLKIQRTQQEDSAVYLCASSPDLSSYEQYFGPGTRLTVT.

J is TRBJ2-7 and V is TRBV10-3, with TRBD2 matching 13 bases. V was pared by 10 bases and J by 2 bases, with 14 bases of the junction left unmatched. The CDR3 extends over 17 amino acids. CDR1 ENHRY and CDR2 SYGVKD come from the germline V gene. CDR3 nucleotides: TGTGCCACCCTTTGGGGGACTAGCGGGACCAGGGCCTACGAGCAGTACTTC. Its translation: CATLWGTSGTRAYEQYF.

This clonotype was observed a few times. The genes are TRBV20-1 and TRBJ1-1, with D tentatively TRBD1 (6 bases). Germline V CDR1 and CDR2: DFQATT, SNEGSKA (reference sequence). With 0 bases removed from V and 1 base from J, the gap between germline ends came to 15 bases. The CDR3 has 16 amino acids. The CDR3 sequence is CSARDVARGRNTEAFF. CDR3 sequence (DNA): TGCAGTGCTAGAGATGTGGCCCGGGGGCGGAACACTGAAGCTTTCTTT.

This clonotype was recorded at least ten times. V gene TRBV24-1 combines with J gene TRBJ1-4; D not certain. V lost 6 bases and J 1 base, leaving 11 bases between the germline ends. Germline CDR1 is KGHDR and CDR2 is SFDVKD. The CDR3 totals 15 residues. The CDR3 DNA is TGTGCCACCAGTCTGAAGGGAAGAACTAATGAAAAACTGTTTTTT. This encodes CATSLKGRTNEKLFF.

This clonotype was counted only a few times. V is TRBV29-1 and J is TRBJ2-2, with D unresolved. Deletions cut 4 bases from V and 1 base from J, with 10 bases between. The CDR3 consists of 14 residues. CDR1 and CDR2 (germline): SQVTM, ANQGSEA. CDR3 in amino acids: CSVGSKGNTGELFF. The CDR3 bases are TGCAGCGTTGGTAGTAAGGGGAACACCGGGGAGCTGTTTTTT.

This clonotype has ten or more counts. The chain combines TRBV5-1 with TRBJ2-7; D gene uncertain. Germline V gene lookup returns CDR1 SGHRS and CDR2 YFSETQ. CDR3 size: 13 residues. Between the trimmed V and J ends, which lost 1 base and 3 bases, there was a span of 8 bases. CDR3 sequence (DNA): TGCGCCAGCAGCTTGTCGTTCGGCTACGAGCAGTACTTC. Protein: CASSLSFGYEQYF.

This clonotype was detected only a few times. DNA of the CDR3: TGTGCCAGCAGCTTGAAGAGACTAGCGAGAGATACGCAGTATTTT. This sequence encodes CASSLKRLARDTQYF. V gene TRBV5-4 combines with J gene TRBJ2-3; 8 bases line up with TRBD2. The length of the CDR3 is 15 residues. In germline, CDR1 is SGHNT, CDR2 YYREEE (reference sequence). The V and J ends lost 1 base and 5 bases, in that order; junction bases with no gene match: 6.

The J gene is TRBJ2-7, the V gene TRBV20-1; TRBD1 aligns across 7 bases. This CDR3 is built from 15 residues. Germline lookup yields CDR1 DFQATT and CDR2 SNEGSKA (reference sequence). V dropped 6 bases and J dropped 5; count of bases not matched to a gene: 16. The CDR3 sequence is CSANRDRADVHEQYF. Here the CDR3 DNA reads TGCAGTGCAAACCGCGACAGGGCCGACGTCCACGAGCAGTACTTC.

This clonotype appeared many times. This sequence joins TRBV7-2 and TRBJ2-7; 12 bases are a match to TRBD2. The length of the CDR3 is 14 residues. Looked up from germline, CDR1 is SGHTA and CDR2 is FQGNSA. The J segment lost 9 bases and the V segment lost 6 bases, leaving 9 bases of the junction unmatched. The CDR3, as DNA: TGTGCCAGCAGGGTGACTAGCGGGAGTTCAAGGCAGTACTTC. This sequence encodes CASRVTSGSSRQYF.

The rearrangement uses TRBV12-3 or TRBV12-4 and TRBJ2-5; the D is unclear. The CDR3 covers 14 residues. The ends were cut back, 5 bases at V and 1 base at J, with 11 bases in the middle. CDR3 sequence reads: CASSARVTQETQYF. The CDR3 DNA reads as TGTGCCAGCAGTGCCCGGGTCACCCAAGAGACCCAGTACTTC.

There are a few counts of this clonotype. The CDR3 DNA is TGTGCCAGCAGTTTCTTCCAGGGCTATGGCTACACCTTC. It specifies CASSFFQGYGYTF. V and J are TRBV28 and TRBJ1-2; tentatively, D is TRBD1 (5 bases). The CDR3 length is 13 residues. Germline lookup yields CDR1 MDHEN and CDR2 SYDVKM. Trimming removed 3 bases from V and 4 bases from J, with 9 bases in between.

The chain combines TRBV9 with TRBJ1-2; a weak D match, TRBD1 (6 bases). The CDR3 length is 16 residues. The V gene's germline CDR1 is SGDLS and CDR2 YYNGEE. V was trimmed by 3 bases and J by 4 bases, leaving 19 bases between them. The CDR3: CASSATINRDFYGYTF. CDR3 nucleotide sequence: TGTGCCAGCAGCGCCACAATCAACAGGGACTTCTATGGCTACACCTTC.

This chain connects TRBV6-2 or TRBV6-3 to TRBJ2-1; no clear D gene. Trimming stripped 2 bases from V and 9 bases from J, with 11 bases between. Germline V gene lookup returns CDR1 MNHEY and CDR2 SVGEGT. The CDR3 covers 13 residues. CDR3 amino acids: CASSYVERGEQFF. The CDR3 DNA reads as TGTGCCAGCAGTTACGTGGAGCGTGGTGAGCAGTTCTTC.

This clonotype appeared many times. It may be a read error: a sequence one base away is much more abundant. The gene calls are TRBV29-1 and TRBJ1-6; D remains ambiguous. CDR3 length: 13 residues. Germline CDR1 SQVTM, CDR2 ANQGSEA. Trimming removed 7 bases at V and 5 bases at J, with 12 bases between. The CDR3 DNA sequence: TGCAGCGACCGTGGAATGGATAATTCACCCCTCCACTTT. Encoded protein: CSDRGMDNSPLHF.

The V gene is TRBV6-1, the J gene TRBJ2-5, with D unresolved. Trimming took off 5 bases at V and 0 bases at J, with 10 bases between the two ends. The germline V gene has CDR1 MNHNS and CDR2 SASEGT. This CDR3 comprises 14 residues. The DNA for the CDR3 is TGTGCCAGCAGTCAGACTTGGTACCAAGAGACCCAGTACTTC. Protein: CASSQTWYQETQYF.